This T cell receptor (beta chain) was sequenced during a study of shared clonotypes between healthy human individuals. From germline, CDR1 is KGHSH and CDR2 LQKENI. The length of the CDR3 is 15 residues. V was pared by 5 bases and J by 5 bases, with 10 bases of the junction left unmatched. The data were produced by immunoSEQ multiplex PCR, yet TCRdb's version contains in-frame clones alone and is incomplete. The data contain 2 million to 2.5 million clones, over 85% of them singletons. The chain employs TRBV18 and TRBJ2-7; TRBD1 matches at 9 bases. Sequencing was done on a sample of naive CD4+ T cells from PBMCs. Subset here: CD45RA+ positively selected. The source is a man younger than 30 in good health. Some clones in this sample may be carry-over from other donors' samples. CDR3 residues: CASSFRTGDIHEQYF. The CDR3 nucleotides are TGTGCCAGCTCATTCCGGACAGGGGACATCCACGAGCAGTACTTC.